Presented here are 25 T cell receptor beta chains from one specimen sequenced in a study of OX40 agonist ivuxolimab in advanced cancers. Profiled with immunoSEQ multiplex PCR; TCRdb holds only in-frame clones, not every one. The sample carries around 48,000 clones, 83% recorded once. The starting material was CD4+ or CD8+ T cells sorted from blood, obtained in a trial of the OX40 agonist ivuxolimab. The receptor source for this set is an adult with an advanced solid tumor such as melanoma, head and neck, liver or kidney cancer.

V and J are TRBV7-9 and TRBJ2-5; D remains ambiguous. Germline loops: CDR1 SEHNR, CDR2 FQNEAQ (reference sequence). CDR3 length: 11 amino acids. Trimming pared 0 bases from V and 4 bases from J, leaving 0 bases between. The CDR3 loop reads CASSLAETQYF. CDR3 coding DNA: TGTGCCAGCAGCTTAGCAGAGACCCAGTACTTC. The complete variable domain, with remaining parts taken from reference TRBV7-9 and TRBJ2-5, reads DTGVSQNPRHKITKRGQNVTFRCDPISEHNRLYWYRQTLGQGPEFLTYFQNEAQLEKSRLLSDRFSAERPKGSFSTLEIQRTEQGDSAMYLCASSLAETQYFGPGTRLLVL.

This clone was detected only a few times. CDR3 amino acids: CASSLVVGIDGYTF. CDR3 nucleotides: TGTGCCAGCAGCTTAGTTGTGGGAATCGATGGCTACACCTTC. The V call is TRBV7-2, the J call TRBJ1-2, with D uncertain. Per germline, CDR1 SGHTA and CDR2 FQGNSA. Trimming stripped 1 base from V and 6 bases from J, with 12 bases between. This CDR3 spans 14 amino acids.

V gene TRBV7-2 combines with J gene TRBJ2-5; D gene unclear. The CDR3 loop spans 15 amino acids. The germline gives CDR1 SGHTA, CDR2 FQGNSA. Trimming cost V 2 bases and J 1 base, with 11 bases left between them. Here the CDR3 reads CASSLSPGGQETQYF. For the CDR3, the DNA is TGTGCCAGCAGCTTATCCCCTGGCGGCCAAGAGACCCAGTACTTC.

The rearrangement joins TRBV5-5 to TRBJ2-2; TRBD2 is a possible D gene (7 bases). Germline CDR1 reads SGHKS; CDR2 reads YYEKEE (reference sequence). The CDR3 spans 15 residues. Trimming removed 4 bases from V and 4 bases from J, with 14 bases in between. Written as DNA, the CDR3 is TGTGCCAGCAGCCACGGAGGGGGGGCCACCGGGGAGCTGTTTTTT. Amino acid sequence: CASSHGGGATGELFF.

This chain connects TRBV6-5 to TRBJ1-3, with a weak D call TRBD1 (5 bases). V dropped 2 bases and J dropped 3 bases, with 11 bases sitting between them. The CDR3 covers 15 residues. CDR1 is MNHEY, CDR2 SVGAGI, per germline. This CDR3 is CASSYGRGRGNTIYF. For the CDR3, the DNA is TGTGCCAGCAGTTACGGAAGGGGACGTGGAAACACCATATATTTT.

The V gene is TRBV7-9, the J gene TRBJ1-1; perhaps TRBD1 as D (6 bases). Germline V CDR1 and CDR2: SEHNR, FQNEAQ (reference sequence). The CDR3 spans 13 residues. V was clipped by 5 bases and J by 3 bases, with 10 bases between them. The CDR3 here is CASSAGTHTEAFF. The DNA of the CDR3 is TGTGCCAGCAGCGCCGGGACACACACTGAAGCTTTCTTT.

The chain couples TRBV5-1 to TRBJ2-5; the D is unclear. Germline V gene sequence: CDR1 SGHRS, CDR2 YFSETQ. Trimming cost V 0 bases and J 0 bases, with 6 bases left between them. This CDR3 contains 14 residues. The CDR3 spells CASSLGGYQETQYF. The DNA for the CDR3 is TGCGCCAGCAGCTTGGGGGGTTACCAAGAGACCCAGTACTTC.

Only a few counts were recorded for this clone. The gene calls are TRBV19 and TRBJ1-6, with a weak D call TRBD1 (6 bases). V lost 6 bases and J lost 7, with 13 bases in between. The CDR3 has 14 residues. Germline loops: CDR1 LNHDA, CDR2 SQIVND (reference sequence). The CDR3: CASRTQRGNSPLHF. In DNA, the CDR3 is TGTGCCAGTAGGACACAGAGGGGGAATTCACCCCTCCACTTT.

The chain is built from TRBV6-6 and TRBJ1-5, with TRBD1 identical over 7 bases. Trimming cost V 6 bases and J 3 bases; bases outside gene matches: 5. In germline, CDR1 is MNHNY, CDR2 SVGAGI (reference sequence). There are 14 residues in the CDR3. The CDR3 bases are TGTGCCAGCAGCCTCGACAGGGACAATCAGCCCCAGCATTTT. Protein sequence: CASSLDRDNQPQHF.

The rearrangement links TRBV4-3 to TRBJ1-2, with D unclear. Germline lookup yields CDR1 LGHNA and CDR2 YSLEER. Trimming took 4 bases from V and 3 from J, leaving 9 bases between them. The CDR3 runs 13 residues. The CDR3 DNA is TGCGCCAGCAGCCTCACATCGGACTATGGCTACACCTTC. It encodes CASSLTSDYGYTF.

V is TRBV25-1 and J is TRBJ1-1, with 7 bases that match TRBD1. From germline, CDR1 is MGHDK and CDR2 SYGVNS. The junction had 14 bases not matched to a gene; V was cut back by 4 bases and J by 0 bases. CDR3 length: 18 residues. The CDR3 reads CASSVDRGLRLMNTEAFF. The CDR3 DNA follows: TGTGCCAGCAGTGTAGATAGGGGGCTCCGGCTGATGAACACTGAAGCTTTCTTT.

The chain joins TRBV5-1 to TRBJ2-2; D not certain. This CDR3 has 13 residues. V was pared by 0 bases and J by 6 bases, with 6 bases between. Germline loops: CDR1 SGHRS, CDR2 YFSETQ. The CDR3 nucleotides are TGCGCCAGCAGCTTGGATGGATCCGGGGAGCTGTTTTTT. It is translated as CASSLDGSGELFF. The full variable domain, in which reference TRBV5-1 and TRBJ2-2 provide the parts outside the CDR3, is KAGVTQTPRYLIKTRGQQVTLSCSPISGHRSVSWYQQTPGQGLQFLFEYFSETQRNKGNFPGRFSGRQFSNSRSEMNVSTLELGDSALYLCASSLDGSGELFFGEGSRLTVL.

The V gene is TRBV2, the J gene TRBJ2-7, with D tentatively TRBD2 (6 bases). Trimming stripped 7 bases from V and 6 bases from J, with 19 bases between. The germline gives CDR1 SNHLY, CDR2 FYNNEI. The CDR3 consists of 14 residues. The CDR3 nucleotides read TGTGCCAGCACCTTCGGGGGTGAGCGGGTCGAGCAGTACTTC. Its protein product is CASTFGGERVEQYF.

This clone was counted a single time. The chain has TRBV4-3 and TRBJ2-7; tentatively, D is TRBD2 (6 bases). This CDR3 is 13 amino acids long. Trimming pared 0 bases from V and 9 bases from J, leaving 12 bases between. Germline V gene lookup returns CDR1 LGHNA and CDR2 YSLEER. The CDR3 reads CASSQDRERPQYF. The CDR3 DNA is TGCGCCAGCAGCCAAGATCGGGAGCGACCGCAGTACTTC.

CDR3 DNA: TGTGCCAGCCGGGGACTAGCGGAAGAGCAGTACTTC. It codes for CASRGLAEEQYF. This chain uses TRBV11-2 with TRBJ2-7, with 11 bases fitting TRBD2. Per germline, CDR1 SGHAT and CDR2 FQNNGV. The CDR3 contains 12 residues. V dropped 8 bases and J dropped 7; count of bases not matched to a gene: 4.

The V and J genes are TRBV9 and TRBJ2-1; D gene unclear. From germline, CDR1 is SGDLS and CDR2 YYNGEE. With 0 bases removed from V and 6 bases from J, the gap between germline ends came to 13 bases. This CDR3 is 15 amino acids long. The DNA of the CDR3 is TGTGCCAGCAGCGTAGATATTAGACTTTCCAATGAGCAGTTCTTC. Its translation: CASSVDIRLSNEQFF.

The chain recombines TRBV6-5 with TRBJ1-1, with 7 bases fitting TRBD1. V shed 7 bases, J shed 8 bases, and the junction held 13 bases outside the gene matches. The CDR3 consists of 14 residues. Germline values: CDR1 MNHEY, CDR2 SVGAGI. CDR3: CASTKDRDIPEAFF. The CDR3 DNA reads TGTGCCAGCACTAAAGACAGGGACATCCCCGAAGCTTTCTTT.

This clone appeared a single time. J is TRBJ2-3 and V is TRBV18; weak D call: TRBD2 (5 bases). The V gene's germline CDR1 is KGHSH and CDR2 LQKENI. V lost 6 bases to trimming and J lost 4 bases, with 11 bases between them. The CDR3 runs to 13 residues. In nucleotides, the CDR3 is TGTGCCAGCTCCGAACTAGTCCCAGATACGCAGTATTTT. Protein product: CASSELVPDTQYF.

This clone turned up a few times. The CDR3 coding sequence is TGTGCCAGTAGTTCCCCCCTCCTGACGGTTCGAGGCTATGGCTACACCTTC. It translates to CASSSPLLTVRGYGYTF. The chain employs TRBV19 and TRBJ1-2; D gene unclear. The CDR3 covers 17 residues. CDR1 is LNHDA, CDR2 SQIVND, per germline (reference sequence). V was trimmed by 5 bases and J by 4 bases, leaving 23 bases between them. Together with reference TRBV19 and TRBJ1-2, the CDR3 gives the full variable domain: DGGITQSPKYLFRKEGQNVTLSCEQNLNHDAMYWYRQDPGQGLRLIYYSQIVNDFQKGDIAEGYSVSREKKESFPLTVTSAQKNPTAFYLCASSSPLLTVRGYGYTFGSGTRLTVV.

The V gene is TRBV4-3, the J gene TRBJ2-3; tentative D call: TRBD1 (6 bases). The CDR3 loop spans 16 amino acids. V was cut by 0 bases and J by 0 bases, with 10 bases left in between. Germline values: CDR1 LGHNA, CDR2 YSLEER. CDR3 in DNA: TGCGCCAGCAGCCAAGAACGAGGGGGTAGCACAGATACGCAGTATTTT. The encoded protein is CASSQERGGSTDTQYF.

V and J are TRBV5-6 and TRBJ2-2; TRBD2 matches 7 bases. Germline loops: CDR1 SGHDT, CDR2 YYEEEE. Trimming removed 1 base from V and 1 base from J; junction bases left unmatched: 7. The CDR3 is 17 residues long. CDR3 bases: TGTGCCAGCAGCTTGTTGCGGTTAGCGGGGAACACCGGGGAGCTGTTTTTT. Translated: CASSLLRLAGNTGELFF.

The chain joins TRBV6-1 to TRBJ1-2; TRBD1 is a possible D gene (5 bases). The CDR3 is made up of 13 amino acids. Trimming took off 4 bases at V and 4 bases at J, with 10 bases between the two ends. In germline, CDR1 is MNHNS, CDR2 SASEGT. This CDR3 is CASSVRDLYGYTF. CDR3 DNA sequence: TGTGCCAGCAGTGTACGGGACCTCTATGGCTACACCTTC.

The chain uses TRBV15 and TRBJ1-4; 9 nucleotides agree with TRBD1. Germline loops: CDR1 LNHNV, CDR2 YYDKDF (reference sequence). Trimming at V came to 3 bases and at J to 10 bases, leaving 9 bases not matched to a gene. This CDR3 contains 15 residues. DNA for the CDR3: TGTGCCACCAGCAGCACCGGGACAGGGCAGGTAAAACTGTTTTTT. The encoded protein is CATSSTGTGQVKLFF. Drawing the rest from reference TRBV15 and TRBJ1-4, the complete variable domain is DAMVIQNPRYQVTQFGKPVTLSCSQTLNHNVMYWYQQKSSQAPKLLFHYYDKDFNNEADTPDNFQSRRPNTSFCFLDIRSPGLGDTAMYLCATSSTGTGQVKLFFGSGTQLSVL.

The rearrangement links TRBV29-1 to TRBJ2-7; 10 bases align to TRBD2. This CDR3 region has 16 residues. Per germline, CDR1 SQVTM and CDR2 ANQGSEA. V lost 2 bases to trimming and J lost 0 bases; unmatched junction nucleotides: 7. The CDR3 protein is CSVELAGASGSYEQYF. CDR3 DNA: TGCAGCGTTGAACTAGCGGGGGCCTCGGGCTCCTACGAGCAGTACTTC.

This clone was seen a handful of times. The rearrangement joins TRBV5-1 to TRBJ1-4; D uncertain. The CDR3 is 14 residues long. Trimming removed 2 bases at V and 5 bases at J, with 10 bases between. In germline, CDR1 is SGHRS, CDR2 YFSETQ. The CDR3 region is CASSFGVGNEKLFF. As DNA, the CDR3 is TGCGCCAGCAGCTTTGGGGTGGGCAATGAAAAACTGTTTTTT. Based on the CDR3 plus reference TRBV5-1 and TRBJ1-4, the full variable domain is KAGVTQTPRYLIKTRGQQVTLSCSPISGHRSVSWYQQTPGQGLQFLFEYFSETQRNKGNFPGRFSGRQFSNSRSEMNVSTLELGDSALYLCASSFGVGNEKLFFGSGTQLSVL.